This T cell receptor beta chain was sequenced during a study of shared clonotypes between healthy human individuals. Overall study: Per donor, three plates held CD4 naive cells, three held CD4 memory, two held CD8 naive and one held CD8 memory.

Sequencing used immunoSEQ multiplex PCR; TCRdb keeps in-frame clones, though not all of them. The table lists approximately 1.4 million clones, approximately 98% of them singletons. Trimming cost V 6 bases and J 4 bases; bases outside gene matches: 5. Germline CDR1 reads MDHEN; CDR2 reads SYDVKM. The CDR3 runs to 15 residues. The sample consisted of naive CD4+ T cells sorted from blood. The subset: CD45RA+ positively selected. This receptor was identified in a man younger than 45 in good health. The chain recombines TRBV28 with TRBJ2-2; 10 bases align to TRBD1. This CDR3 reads CASSGGQGGTGELFF. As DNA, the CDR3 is TGTGCCAGCAGCGGAGGACAGGGGGGCACCGGGGAGCTGTTTTTT.